These 27 T cell receptor beta chains were all obtained from the same sample, sequenced in a study of neurological immune-mediated disorders. TCRdb analysed the 5' RACE reads with MiXCR anew, one entry per CDR3 protein. The sample consists of roughly 62,000 distinct CDR3 sequences, 2% to 3% of them appearing once. The sample taken for sequencing was PBMCs. The receptors were gathered from a man aged 50-60 years with multiple sclerosis.

This clonotype was counted at least ten times. The chain joins TRBV5-5 to TRBJ2-3; 7 positions match TRBD1. Per germline, CDR1 SGHKS and CDR2 YYEKEE (reference sequence). V was pared by 4 bases and J by 4 bases, with 18 bases of the junction left unmatched. CDR3 size: 18 residues. CDR3 in DNA: TGTGCCAGCAGCCACCCACAGGGGATTCGTCGTGAGGCAGATACGCAGTATTTT. It specifies CASSHPQGIRREADTQYF.

J is TRBJ1-2 and V is TRBV6-1; D possibly corresponds to TRBD1 (6 bases). The V and J ends lost 8 bases and 4 bases respectively, with 17 bases between them. The germline gives CDR1 MNHNS, CDR2 SASEGT. The CDR3 loop spans 14 amino acids. CDR3: CASRTSTGTYGYTF. The CDR3 nucleotides are TGTGCCAGCCGGACGAGTACAGGGACCTATGGCTACACCTTC.

This clonotype was seen at least ten times. The chain joins TRBV7-8 to TRBJ2-5; D ambiguous. V lost 5 bases to trimming and J lost 4 bases, with 2 bases between them. The CDR3 is 10 residues long. Germline V gives CDR1 SGHVS, CDR2 FQNEAQ. The CDR3 nucleotides read TGTGCCAGCAGCCCAGAGACCCAGTACTTC. Translated, it gives CASSPETQYF.

This clonotype was recorded at least ten times. This rearrangement joins TRBV29-1 to TRBJ1-1, with D unclear. V dropped 5 bases and J dropped 0 bases, with 10 bases sitting between them. Germline values: CDR1 SQVTM, CDR2 ANQGSEA. CDR3 size: 13 residues. The CDR3 DNA reads TGCAGCGTTAGGAATGGGCTGAACACTGAAGCTTTCTTT. Translated, it gives CSVRNGLNTEAFF.

This clonotype was observed many times. This chain uses TRBV9 with TRBJ1-5; D is unresolved. The CDR3 contains 13 residues. CDR1 SGDLS and CDR2 YYNGEE come from the germline V gene. Trimming left V 0 bases short and J 7 bases short, with 8 bases between. The CDR3 DNA sequence: TGTGCCAGCAGCGTAGACGGCTGGCAGCCCCAGCATTTT. Translated: CASSVDGWQPQHF.

At least ten counts were recorded for this clonotype. The gene calls are TRBV6-6 and TRBJ1-5, with D uncertain. The V end lost 5 bases, the J end lost 11 bases, and 10 bases lay between the germline ends. This CDR3 region has 11 residues. Germline lookup yields CDR1 MNHNY and CDR2 SVGAGI (reference sequence). The CDR3 region is CASSHGGAQHF. As DNA, the CDR3 is TGTGCCAGCAGTCACGGCGGGGCCCAGCATTTT.

Many counts were recorded for this clonotype. The rearrangement links TRBV7-7 to TRBJ2-1; D gene uncertain. The length of the CDR3 is 15 residues. Germline-derived CDR1 and CDR2 are SSHAT and FNYEAQ (reference sequence). V was trimmed by 7 bases and J by 2 bases, leaving 15 bases between them. The CDR3 DNA is TGTGCCAGCAACCTAAAAAGGACCACCTACAATGAGCAGTTCTTC. It is translated as CASNLKRTTYNEQFF.

In this sample, this clonotype turned up many times. The chain uses TRBV5-6 and TRBJ2-1; D unclear. Trimming removed 0 bases from V and 11 bases from J, with 18 bases in between. The length of the CDR3 is 15 residues. Germline loops: CDR1 SGHDT, CDR2 YYEEEE. The CDR3: CASSLGAGSLGQQFF. The DNA for the CDR3 is TGTGCCAGCAGCTTGGGGGCAGGATCCCTGGGTCAGCAGTTCTTC.

This clonotype showed up many times. The chain recombines TRBV5-1 with TRBJ1-5, with D perhaps matching TRBD1 (5 bases). CDR3 length equals 14 residues. V lost 4 bases, J lost 3 bases, and 11 bases lay in between. Germline CDR1 and CDR2: SGHRS and YFSETQ. CDR3 residues: CASSPEGNNQPQHF. DNA for the CDR3: TGCGCCAGCAGCCCCGAGGGGAACAATCAGCCCCAGCATTTT.

This clonotype was counted at least ten times. The J gene is TRBJ1-2, the V gene TRBV24-1; no firm D call. The germline CDR1 and CDR2 sequences are KGHDR and SFDVKD. Trimming stripped 3 bases from V and 1 base from J, with 8 bases between. The CDR3 runs to 14 residues. The DNA for the CDR3 is TGTGCCACCAGTGATGAGGACCGTAACTATGGCTACACCTTC. It is translated as CATSDEDRNYGYTF.

This clonotype was counted many times. The chain recombines TRBV4-3 with TRBJ1-1; the D is unclear. V shed 0 bases and J shed 6 bases, with 17 bases lying between them. The CDR3 is 16 residues long. CDR1 and CDR2 (germline): LGHNA, YSLEER. CDR3 bases: TGCGCCAGCAGCCAAGATGGGCTGTCGGCCGGCGCTGAAGCTTTCTTT. The encoded protein is CASSQDGLSAGAEAFF.

This clonotype showed up many times. V is TRBV10-3 and J is TRBJ1-1; 11 bases are shared with TRBD1. Germline V gene sequence: CDR1 ENHRY, CDR2 SYGVKD. V lost 4 bases to trimming and J lost 1 base; unmatched junction nucleotides: 8. This CDR3 has 17 amino acids. In DNA form, the CDR3 reads TGTGCCATCAGTGGGACCCCAGGACAGGGGGCGAACACTGAAGCTTTCTTT. Protein product: CAISGTPGQGANTEAFF.

The table lists this clonotype with many counts. The chain employs TRBV5-1 and TRBJ2-5, with 7 bases identical to TRBD1. Germline CDR1 is SGHRS and CDR2 is YFSETQ. J lost 2 bases, V lost 4 bases, and 5 bases had no gene match. The CDR3 extends over 14 amino acids. The CDR3 protein is CASSRGQEQETQYF. The CDR3 DNA follows: TGCGCCAGCAGCCGCGGACAGGAACAAGAGACCCAGTACTTC.

This clonotype came up many times. V usage is TRBV4-3 and J usage is TRBJ1-2; weak D call: TRBD1 (5 bases). The CDR3 is 15 amino acids. Germline CDR1 and CDR2: LGHNA and YSLEER. Trimming removed 1 base at V and 2 bases at J, with 11 bases between. The CDR3: CASSQAGQRNYGYTF. The CDR3 coding sequence is TGCGCCAGCAGCCAAGCGGGGCAACGCAACTATGGCTACACCTTC.

In its sample, this clonotype was seen many times. The chain uses TRBV20-1 and TRBJ2-7; TRBD1 matches 8 bases. CDR1 is DFQATT, CDR2 SNEGSKA, per germline (reference sequence). The CDR3 has 13 residues. Unmatched junction bases numbered 5, after V lost 3 bases and J lost 4 bases. The CDR3 DNA reads TGCAGTGCTAGCGGCAGGGGGCTGTACGAGCAGTACTTC. Residues: CSASGRGLYEQYF.

Note on this clonotype: Because it lacks the conserved phenylalanine or tryptophan at the end, this CDR3 is likely a read error. The J gene is TRBJ2-2, the V gene TRBV3-1, with D maybe TRBD2 (5 bases). Looked up from germline, CDR1 is LGHDT and CDR2 is YNNKEL (reference sequence). Trimming shortened V by 3 bases and J by 1 base, and 6 bases separated the two germline ends. The CDR3 has 14 amino acids. The CDR3 spells CASSQGRNTGELFN. In DNA, the CDR3 is TGTGCCAGCAGCCAGGGGAGGAACACCGGGGAGCTGTTTAAT.

This clonotype has ten or more counts. CDR3 region: CSASLGTAPNQPQHF. In DNA form, the CDR3 reads TGCAGTGCTAGTTTAGGGACAGCCCCCAATCAGCCCCAGCATTTT. The genes are TRBV20-1 and TRBJ1-5; 7 bases match TRBD1. Germline CDR1 is DFQATT and CDR2 is SNEGSKA (reference sequence). There are 15 residues in the CDR3. The J segment lost 3 bases and the V segment lost 3 bases, leaving 8 bases of the junction unmatched.

This sequence joins TRBV12-3 or TRBV12-4 and TRBJ1-1; TRBD1 matches at 7 bases. The CDR3 is 16 amino acids. The V gene end was trimmed by 6 bases and the J gene end by 1 base; junction bases not matched to a gene: 11. CDR3 coding DNA: TGTGCCAGCAGATCTTCCAGGGGGTTGTGGAACACTGAAGCTTTCTTT. Encoded protein: CASRSSRGLWNTEAFF.

This clonotype was observed at least ten times. This sequence joins TRBV10-3 and TRBJ1-5; perhaps TRBD1 as D (5 bases). CDR1 ENHRY and CDR2 SYGVKD come from the germline V gene. The CDR3 length is 10 residues. CDR3 sequence: CCEGPRPQHF. Written as DNA, the CDR3 is TGTTGTGAGGGGCCGCGGCCCCAGCATTTT.

This clonotype came up many times. This chain links TRBV18 with TRBJ1-3; D is unclear. Looked up from germline, CDR1 is KGHSH and CDR2 is LQKENI. Trimming left V 3 bases short and J 0 bases short, with 6 bases between. The CDR3 length is 14 residues. In DNA form, the CDR3 reads TGTGCCAGCTCACCCCAGATCTCTGGAAACACCATATATTTT. Its translation is CASSPQISGNTIYF.

This clonotype was counted only a few times. The CDR3 ends on some other residue instead of the conserved phenylalanine or tryptophan, so this is likely a read error. The CDR3, as DNA: TGCGCCAGCAGCCAAGAAGAAGGCCGGGCGACCCAGTACAAC. Translation gives CASSQEEGRATQYN. The V call is TRBV4-3, the J call TRBJ2-5, with D hard to call. The CDR3 is 14 residues long. V shed 0 bases and J shed 7 bases, with 12 bases lying between them. Germline V gene lookup returns CDR1 LGHNA and CDR2 YSLEER.

This clonotype was observed many times. The chain is built from TRBV11-3 and TRBJ1-1, with D perhaps matching TRBD1 (5 bases). The germline V gene encodes CDR1 SGHNT and CDR2 YENEEA. V shed 5 bases and J shed 4 bases, with 11 bases lying between them. The CDR3 loop spans 13 amino acids. The CDR3 sequence: CASSVGVGTEAFF. CDR3 DNA sequence: TGTGCCAGCAGCGTAGGGGTAGGCACTGAAGCTTTCTTT.

This clonotype has at least ten counts. This rearrangement joins TRBV20-1 to TRBJ2-2, with 7 positions matching TRBD1. This CDR3 has 15 amino acids. Germline V gene data show CDR1 as DFQATT and CDR2 as SNEGSKA (reference sequence). V shed 5 bases and J 0 bases; nucleotides not matched to a gene: 6. CDR3 residues: CSASRTGPNTGELFF. The CDR3 nucleotides are TGCAGTGCTTCCCGGACAGGTCCGAACACCGGGGAGCTGTTTTTT.

This clonotype was picked up many times. The gene calls are TRBV9 and TRBJ2-7; D possibly matches TRBD1 or TRBD2 (6 bases each). V was shortened by 4 bases and J by 6 bases, with 17 bases between the two germline ends. CDR3 length: 14 residues. Germline V gene sequence: CDR1 SGDLS, CDR2 YYNGEE. DNA for the CDR3: TGTGCCAGCAGCCCAGTACAGGGACTCGGCGAGCAGTACTTC. This translates into CASSPVQGLGEQYF.

Many counts were recorded for this clonotype. The rearrangement joins TRBV29-1 to TRBJ2-7; 9 positions agree with TRBD2. The CDR3 is 11 residues long. The germline V gene has CDR1 SQVTM and CDR2 ANQGSEA. Losses at the gene ends were 7 bases for V and 7 bases for J; bases not matched to a gene: 5. The DNA for the CDR3 is TGCAGCGCCGGGGGACTAGCAGAGCAGTACTTC. Its translation is CSAGGLAEQYF.

This clonotype showed up many times. The chain employs TRBV6-5 and TRBJ2-3; 13 bases are shared with TRBD2. The CDR3 is made up of 16 amino acids. Germline CDR1 and CDR2: MNHEY and SVGAGI. The V and J ends lost 2 bases and 4 bases, in that order; junction bases with no gene match: 3. Here the CDR3 DNA reads TGTGCCAGCAGTTACCTACTAGCGGGGGGGCCAGATACGCAGTATTTT. It codes for CASSYLLAGGPDTQYF.

By share, this clonotype ranks as medium-sized. Here the CDR3 omits its conserved ending phenylalanine or tryptophan, so a read error is the likely source. This rearrangement joins TRBV20-1 to TRBJ2-4, with D perhaps TRBD1 or TRBD2 (5 bases each). This CDR3 has 18 residues. Trimming left V 2 bases short and J 4 bases short, with 24 bases between. Per the germline V gene, CDR1 is DFQATT and CDR2 is SNEGSKA (reference sequence). CDR3 residues: CSARLTPSTGTEKNIQYC. The CDR3 bases are TGCAGTGCTAGACTAACCCCTTCGACCGGGACGGAAAAAAACATTCAGTACTGC.